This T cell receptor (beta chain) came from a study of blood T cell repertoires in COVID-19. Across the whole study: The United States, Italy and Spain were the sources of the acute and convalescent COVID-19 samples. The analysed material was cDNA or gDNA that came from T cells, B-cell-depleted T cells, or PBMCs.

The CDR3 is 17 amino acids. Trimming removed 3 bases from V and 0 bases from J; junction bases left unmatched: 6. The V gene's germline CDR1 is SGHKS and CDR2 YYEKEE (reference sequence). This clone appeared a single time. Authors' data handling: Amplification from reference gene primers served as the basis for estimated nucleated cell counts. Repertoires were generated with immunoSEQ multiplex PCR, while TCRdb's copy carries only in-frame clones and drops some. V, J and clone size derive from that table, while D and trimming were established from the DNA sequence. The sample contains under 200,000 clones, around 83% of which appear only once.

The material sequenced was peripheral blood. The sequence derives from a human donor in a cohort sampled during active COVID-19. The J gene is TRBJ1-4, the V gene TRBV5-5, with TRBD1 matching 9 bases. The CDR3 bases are TGTGCCAGCAGCTCCGGGACAGGGTCAACAACTAATGAAAAACTGTTTTTT. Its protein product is CASSSGTGSTTNEKLFF.